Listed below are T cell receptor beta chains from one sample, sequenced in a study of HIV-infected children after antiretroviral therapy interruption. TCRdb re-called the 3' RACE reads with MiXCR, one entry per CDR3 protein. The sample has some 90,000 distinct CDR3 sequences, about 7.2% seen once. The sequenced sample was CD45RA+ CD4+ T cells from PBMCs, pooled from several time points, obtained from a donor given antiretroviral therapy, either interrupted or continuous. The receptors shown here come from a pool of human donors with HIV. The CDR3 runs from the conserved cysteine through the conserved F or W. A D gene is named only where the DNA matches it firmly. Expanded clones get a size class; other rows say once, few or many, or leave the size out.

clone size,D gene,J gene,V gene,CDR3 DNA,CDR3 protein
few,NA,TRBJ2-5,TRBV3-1,TGTGCCAGCAGCCAAATGAGTAACAGGGAGACCCAGTACTTC,CASSQMSNRETQYF
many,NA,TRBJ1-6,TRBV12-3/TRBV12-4,TGTGCCAGCAGTTTTCAGGGAAGTAATTCACCCCTCCACTTT,CASSFQGSNSPLHF
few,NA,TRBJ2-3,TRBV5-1,TGCGCCAGCAGCACAACGACTGACTCTACAGATACGCAGTATTTT,CASSTTTDSTDTQYF
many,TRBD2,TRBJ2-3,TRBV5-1,TGCGCCAGCGCACAAGGGACTAGCGGGCCCACAGATACGCAGTATTTT,CASAQGTSGPTDTQYF
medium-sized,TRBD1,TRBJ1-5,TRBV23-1,TGCGCCAGCAGTCACCTGGACAGGGAGAGAGGCAATCAGCCCCAGCATTTT,CASSHLDRERGNQPQHF
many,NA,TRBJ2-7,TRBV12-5,TGTGCTAGTGGTTCCTTAACACGGCCCTACGAGCAGTACTTC,CASGSLTRPYEQYF
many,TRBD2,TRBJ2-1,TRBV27,TGTGCCAGCAGTCTGACTAGCGGGAGAGCAGGTAACAATGAGCAGTTCTTC,CASSLTSGRAGNNEQFF
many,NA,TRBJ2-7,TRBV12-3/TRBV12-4,TGTGCCAGCAGTTTCGGGCCCCGTGGGGGCTACGAGCAGTACTTC,CASSFGPRGGYEQYF
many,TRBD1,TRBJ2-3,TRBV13,TGTGCCAGCAGCTTGGACAGGGGGCGCAGAGATACGCAGTATTTT,CASSLDRGRRDTQYF
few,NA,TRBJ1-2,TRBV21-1,TGTGCCAGCAGGCGGACAGGGCCTAACTATGGCTACACCTTC,CASRRTGPNYGYTF
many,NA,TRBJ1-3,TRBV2,TGTGCCGCTCCCTGCACCATATATTTT,CAAPCTIYF
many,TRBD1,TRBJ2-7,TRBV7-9,TGTGCCAGCAGCTATGACAGGGGGTTGGAAGAGCAGTACTTC,CASSYDRGLEEQYF
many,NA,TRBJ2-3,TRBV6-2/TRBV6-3,TGTGCCAGCAGGAGACGGGACGGCTCCACAGATACGCAGTATTTT,CASRRRDGSTDTQYF
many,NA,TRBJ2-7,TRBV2,TGTGCCAGCAGTACAGGGAGTCTGGAGCAGTACTTC,CASSTGSLEQYF
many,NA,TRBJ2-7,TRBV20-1,TGCAGTGCTAGAGAAACAGGGACTCCCCTACGAGAGCAGTACTTC,CSARETGTPLREQYF
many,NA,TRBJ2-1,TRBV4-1,TGCGCCAGCAGCCAAGAAGAGTCAGTCTACAATGAGCAGTTCTTC,CASSQEESVYNEQFF
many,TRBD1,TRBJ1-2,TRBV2,TGTGCCAGCAGTAAGGGGGCGCGAGGCTACACCTTC,CASSKGARGYTF
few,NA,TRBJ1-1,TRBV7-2,TGTGCCAGCAGCTTTAATTCTCTCGTGGCTCTGGCTTTCTTT,CASSFNSLVALAFF
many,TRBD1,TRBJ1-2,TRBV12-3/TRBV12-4,TGTGCCAGCTTGACAGGGGGGACTAACTATGGCTACACCTTC,CASLTGGTNYGYTF
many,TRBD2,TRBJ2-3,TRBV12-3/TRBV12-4,TGTGCCAGCAGGCTTAGCGGGGGGATTCATACGCAGTATTTT,CASRLSGGIHTQYF
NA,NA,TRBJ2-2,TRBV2,TGTGCCAGCAGGATCACCGGGGAGCTGTTTTTT,CASRITGELFF
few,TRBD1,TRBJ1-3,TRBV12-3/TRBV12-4,TGTGCCAGCATCAAGACAGGGACTGGAAACACCATATATTTT,CASIKTGTGNTIYF
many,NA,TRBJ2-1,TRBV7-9,TGTGCCAGCAGCTTTGGCGGGGCAGCCTACAATGAGCAGTTCTTC,CASSFGGAAYNEQFF
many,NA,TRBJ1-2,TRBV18,TGTGCCAGCTCACCAAAAACCGGGACGCCTGAACGGTCCTATGGCTACACCTTC,CASSPKTGTPERSYGYTF
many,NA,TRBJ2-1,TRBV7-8,TGTGCCAGCAGCCCTATCGGGAATGAGCAGTTCTTC,CASSPIGNEQFF
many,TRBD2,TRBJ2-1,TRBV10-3,TGTGCCATCAGTGAAGGTCTAGCGGGGAGTGAGCAGTTCTTC,CAISEGLAGSEQFF
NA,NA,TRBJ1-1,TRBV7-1,TGCGCCAGCAGCACTCAGTGGGGCGACACTGAAGCTTTCTTT,CASSTQWGDTEAFF
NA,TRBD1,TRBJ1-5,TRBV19,TGTGCCAGTAGCGTGGACAGGGCGATCAATCAGCCCCAGCATTTT,CASSVDRAINQPQHF
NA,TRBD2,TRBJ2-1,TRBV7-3,TGTGCCAGCAGCTTTGGATTAGCGGGAGGGGTATACAATGAGCAGTTCTTC,CASSFGLAGGVYNEQFF
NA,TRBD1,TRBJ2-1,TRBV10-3,TGTGCCATCAGTGCTTCCGGACAGGGGCCGTACAATGAGCAGTTCTTC,CAISASGQGPYNEQFF
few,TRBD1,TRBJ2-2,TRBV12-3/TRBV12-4,TGTGCCAGCAGCCACGGACAGGGCGGCGGGGAGCTGTTTTTT,CASSHGQGGGELFF
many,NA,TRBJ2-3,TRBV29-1,TGCAGCGTTGGTAAACCGATCACAGATACGCAGTATTTT,CSVGKPITDTQYF
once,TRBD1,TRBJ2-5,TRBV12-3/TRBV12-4,TGTGCCAGCAGTTCGGGACAGGCCCCTGGGACCCAGTACTTC,CASSSGQAPGTQYF
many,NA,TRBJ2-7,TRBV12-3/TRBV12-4,TGTGCCAGCACCACCGCGGCTACCGCCCCCGACGAGCAGTACTTC,CASTTAATAPDEQYF
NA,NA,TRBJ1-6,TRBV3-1,TGTGCCAGCAGCCAAGGGGTCGTCGCCCTCCACTTT,CASSQGVVALHF
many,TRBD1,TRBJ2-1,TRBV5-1,TGCGCCAGCAGCTTGGATGGACAGGGAGGTGTCAATGAGCAGTTCTTC,CASSLDGQGGVNEQFF
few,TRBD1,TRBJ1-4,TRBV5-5,TGTGCCAGCAGGACAGGGGAGGAAGAAAAACTGTTTTTT,CASRTGEEEKLFF
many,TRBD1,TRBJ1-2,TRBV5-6,TGTGCCAGCAGCTTCCAGTGGACAGGGACTAACTATGGCTACACCTTC,CASSFQWTGTNYGYTF
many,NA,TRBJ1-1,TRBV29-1,TGCAGCGTGAGGGGTTTGAACACTGAAGCTTTCTTT,CSVRGLNTEAFF
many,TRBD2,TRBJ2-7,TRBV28,TGTGCCAGCAGTTTGGGAGGGCGGGGGAGCTCCTACGAGCAGTACTTC,CASSLGGRGSSYEQYF
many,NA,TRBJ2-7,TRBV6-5,TGTGCCACCAAGGCCCTGGGCGAGCAGTACTTC,CATKALGEQYF
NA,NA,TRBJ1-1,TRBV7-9,TGTGCCAGCAGCTTAGACCTTGACGGAGCTTTCTTT,CASSLDLDGAFF